Shown below are 9 T cell receptor beta chains from a single sample sequenced in a study of T cells in Graves' hyperthyroidism and ophthalmopathy (dated by TCRdb to about 2019). The library came from multiplex PCR. Reads for this sample came from an Illumina HiSeq 2000. Amplification of TCR beta CDR3 regions was carried out from RNA transcripts. A first-round RT-PCR of the TCR CDR3 used the HTBI primer set with the Qiagen OneStep RT-PCR kit. Using fastp trimming at Q25 and MiXCR clonotype assembly, TCRdb reanalyzed the public sequencing data and kept in-frame beta chains. All rows with the same CDR3 protein become a single entry with the most common DNA and genes. The table for this sample lists 200,000 to 250,000 distinct CDR3 sequences; about a sixth of them were counted only once. The ten largest clones add up to approximately 30% of the sample. Sequenced: blood. The receptors stem from a woman aged 18-30 years with Graves' ophthalmopathy.

This clonotype was seen ten or more times. The rearrangement joins TRBV7-9 to TRBJ2-3; 13 bases line up with TRBD2. CDR1 and CDR2 (germline): SEHNR, FQNEAQ (reference sequence). CDR3 length equals 15 residues. V trimming: 5 bases; J trimming: 5 bases; junction bases outside the gene matches: 4. As DNA, the CDR3 is TGTGCCAGCAGCCGAACTAGCGGGGGGGTAGATACGCAGTATTTT. Protein: CASSRTSGGVDTQYF.

This clonotype was seen many times. This chain links TRBV20-1 with TRBJ2-5, with 9 bases aligning to TRBD1. The CDR3 length is 10 residues. Losses at the gene ends were 7 bases for V and 12 bases for J; bases not matched to a gene: 6. Germline V CDR1 and CDR2: DFQATT, SNEGSKA (reference sequence). CDR3 sequence: CSGYRDREYF. As DNA, the CDR3 is TGCAGTGGGTACCGGGACAGGGAGTACTTC.

Many counts were recorded for this clonotype. The chain couples TRBV4-1 to TRBJ2-5, with 7 nucleotides matching TRBD2. CDR1 and CDR2 from the germline V gene are MGHRA and YSYEKL. This CDR3 is 15 amino acids long. Unmatched junction bases numbered 8, after V lost 5 bases and J lost 2 bases. This chain's CDR3 is CASSYGGSKQETQYF. The DNA of the CDR3 is TGCGCCAGCAGCTACGGGGGGTCAAAACAAGAGACCCAGTACTTC.

The sample holds many counts of this clonotype. V usage is TRBV6-1 and J usage is TRBJ2-3; TRBD1 might be the D (6 bases). This CDR3 region has 15 residues. Germline V gene lookup returns CDR1 MNHNS and CDR2 SASEGT. The V end lost 5 bases, the J end lost 5 bases, and 17 bases lay between the germline ends. CDR3 bases: TGTGCCAGCAGTTTGAAGGGGGTCAGAAAAGATACGCAGTATTTT. This translates into CASSLKGVRKDTQYF.

The CDR3 nucleotides are TGTGCCAGCAGCCCAGAGCCGGGACAGGGGTTGAACACCATATATTTT. Its translation: CASSPEPGQGLNTIYF. The chain employs TRBV9 and TRBJ1-3; 10 bases fit TRBD1. The CDR3 covers 16 residues. The trim removed 4 bases at V and 7 bases at J, leaving 11 bases unmatched. Per the germline V gene, CDR1 is SGDLS and CDR2 is YYNGEE.

This clonotype was detected ten times or more. This chain links TRBV24-1 with TRBJ1-2; TRBD1 might be the D (6 bases). V lost 6 bases and J lost 8, with 9 bases in between. Germline CDR1 and CDR2: KGHDR and SFDVKD. The length of the CDR3 is 11 residues. The CDR3 sequence is CATSSGVGYTF. CDR3 nucleotide sequence: TGTGCCACCAGTTCAGGGGTCGGCTACACCTTC.

This clonotype has ten or more counts. This chain connects TRBV5-1 to TRBJ1-2; D is possibly TRBD1 (5 bases). V lost 4 bases, J lost 3 bases, and 13 bases lay in between. Looked up from germline, CDR1 is SGHRS and CDR2 is YFSETQ. CDR3 length equals 14 residues. The CDR3 loop is CASSHRTGDYGYTF. As DNA, the CDR3 is TGCGCCAGCAGCCACCGAACAGGAGACTATGGCTACACCTTC.

This clonotype showed up many times. The V call is TRBV20-1, the J call TRBJ1-6; 9 positions agree with TRBD1. V gave up 5 bases and J gave up 6 bases; unmatched junction bases: 5. The V gene's germline CDR1 is DFQATT and CDR2 SNEGSKA (reference sequence). The CDR3 covers 14 residues. The CDR3 spells CSAPPGQGNSPLHF. In nucleotides, the CDR3 is TGCAGTGCTCCTCCGGGACAGGGTAATTCACCCCTCCACTTT.

This clonotype was seen repeatedly, ten times or more. The CDR3 loop reads CSARAGTSANTGELFF. The CDR3 DNA follows: TGCAGTGCTAGAGCGGGGACTAGCGCAAACACCGGGGAGCTGTTTTTT. This chain joins TRBV20-1 and TRBJ2-2; 10 positions match TRBD2. CDR3 length: 16 residues. J gave up 2 bases and V 1 base, and 4 bases lay outside the gene matches. From germline, CDR1 is DFQATT and CDR2 SNEGSKA (reference sequence).